Sequencing of this TCR beta chain was carried out in a study of T and B cells in COVID-19 patients. The study, taken as a whole, reports: Clonality of TRB repertoires was high in active COVID-19; recovery brought above-healthy diversity and richness.

Germline lookup yields CDR1 MNHEY and CDR2 SVGAGI. The CDR3 covers 15 residues. Germline trimming cut 4 bases from V and 4 bases from J; bases unmatched to any gene: 7. Each TRB amplification used roughly 220-550 ng of genomic DNA from blood. Multiplex PCR with BIOMED2 TRB-A/B primer pools amplified TRB rearrangements. One entry per CDR3 protein results from TCRdb running MiXCR on the multiplex PCR reads. Of around 28,000 distinct CDR3 sequences in the sample, 32% were seen once. A note on this clonotype: Its antigen is unidentified.

Input material: blood. The clonotype originates from a human donor who had recovered from COVID-19. This sequence joins TRBV6-5 and TRBJ2-7; 10 nucleotides match TRBD1. The DNA for the CDR3 is TGTGCCAGCAGTTTAAGAGGGACAGGGGAATACGAGCAGTACTTC. Amino acids: CASSLRGTGEYEQYF.